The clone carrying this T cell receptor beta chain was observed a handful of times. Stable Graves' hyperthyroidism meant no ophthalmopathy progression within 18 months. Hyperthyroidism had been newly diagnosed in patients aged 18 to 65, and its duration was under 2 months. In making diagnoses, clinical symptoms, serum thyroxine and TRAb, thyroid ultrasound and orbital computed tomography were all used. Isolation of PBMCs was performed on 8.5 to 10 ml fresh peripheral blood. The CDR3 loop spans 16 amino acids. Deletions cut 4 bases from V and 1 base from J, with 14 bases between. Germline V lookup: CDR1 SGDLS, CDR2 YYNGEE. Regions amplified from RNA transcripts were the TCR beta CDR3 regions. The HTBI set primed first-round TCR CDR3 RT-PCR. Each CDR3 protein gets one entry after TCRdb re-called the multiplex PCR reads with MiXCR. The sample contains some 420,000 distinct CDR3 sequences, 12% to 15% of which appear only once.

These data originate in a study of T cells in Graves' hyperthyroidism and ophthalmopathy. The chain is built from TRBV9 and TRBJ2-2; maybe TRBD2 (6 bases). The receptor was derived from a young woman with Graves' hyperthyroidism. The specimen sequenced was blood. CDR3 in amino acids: CASSRRDSVNTGELFF. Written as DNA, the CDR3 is TGTGCCAGCAGCCGCCGGGACTCGGTGAACACCGGGGAGCTGTTTTTT.